This entry lists 32 T cell receptor beta chains sequenced from one sample in a study of blood T cell repertoires in COVID-19. Sequencing used immunoSEQ multiplex PCR; TCRdb keeps in-frame clones, though not all of them. The table lists about 58,000 clones, 70% to 90% of them singletons. The sample consisted of peripheral blood. Every receptor here comes from a woman in her sixties with active COVID-19.

Written as DNA, the CDR3 is TGTGCCAGCAGCCAAGATCGGGGGGGCGGGCAGCCCCAGCATTTT. It translates to CASSQDRGGGQPQHF. V and J are TRBV4-2 and TRBJ1-5; TRBD1 might be the D (6 bases). Trimming left V 0 bases short and J 7 bases short, with 13 bases between. The CDR3 has 15 residues. In germline, CDR1 is LGHNA, CDR2 YNFKEQ.

The V gene is TRBV7-2, the J gene TRBJ1-1; a possible D gene is TRBD1 (5 bases). Germline lookup yields CDR1 SGHTA and CDR2 FQGNSA. Trimming stripped 6 bases from V and 3 bases from J, with 20 bases between. The CDR3 is 16 amino acids. As DNA, the CDR3 is TGTGCCAGCAGATTCCCCCCCGGAGGAGGGGACACTGAAGCTTTCTTT. Translated, it gives CASRFPPGGGDTEAFF.

The chain links TRBV24-1 to TRBJ1-6; D unclear. With 7 bases removed from V and 8 bases from J, the gap between germline ends came to 14 bases. CDR1 KGHDR and CDR2 SFDVKD come from the germline V gene. The CDR3 covers 14 residues. CDR3 DNA: TGTGCCACCAGCCAACAGATCACCCATTCACCCCTCCACTTT. Its translation: CATSQQITHSPLHF.

The genes are TRBV29-1 and TRBJ1-5, with unresolved D. This CDR3 spans 13 amino acids. Trimming stripped 4 bases from V and 3 bases from J, with 10 bases between. Per germline, CDR1 SQVTM and CDR2 ANQGSEA. CDR3 sequence: CSVVETYNQPQHF. The CDR3 DNA is TGCAGCGTTGTCGAAACCTACAATCAGCCCCAGCATTTT.

The chain carries TRBV5-1 and TRBJ2-6, with D unclear. Germline V gene lookup returns CDR1 SGHRS and CDR2 YFSETQ. Trimming removed 0 bases from V and 2 bases from J, with 12 bases in between. This CDR3 is built from 17 residues. CDR3 nucleotide sequence: TGCGCCAGCAGCTTGGAGGTAGCCGTGGCTGGGGCCAACGTCCTGACTTTC. It specifies CASSLEVAVAGANVLTF.

J is TRBJ1-1 and V is TRBV6-1, with D possibly matching TRBD1 (5 bases). The V and J ends lost 2 bases and 4 bases respectively, with 8 bases between them. The CDR3 is 13 residues long. Germline-derived CDR1 and CDR2 are MNHNS and SASEGT. The CDR3 DNA is TGTGCCAGCAGTGAATTGGGGGGCACTGAAGCTTTCTTT. Translated: CASSELGGTEAFF.

This chain connects TRBV6-1 to TRBJ1-3; 7 nucleotides agree with TRBD1. The germline V gene has CDR1 MNHNS and CDR2 SASEGT. This CDR3 spans 17 amino acids. V was clipped by 2 bases and J by 2 bases; unmatched bases: 9. CDR3 loop: CASSESGVRGAGNTIYF. CDR3 nucleotide sequence: TGTGCCAGCAGTGAAAGTGGGGTCAGGGGGGCTGGAAACACCATATATTTT.

The chain has TRBV6-5 and TRBJ1-2; D not certain. The CDR3 consists of 13 residues. CDR1 and CDR2 (germline): MNHEY, SVGAGI. V dropped 3 bases and J dropped 4 bases, with 9 bases sitting between them. The CDR3: CASSYDLLYGYTF. The CDR3 DNA follows: TGTGCCAGCAGTTATGATTTACTCTATGGCTACACCTTC.

The genes are TRBV12-5 and TRBJ1-2; 8 nucleotides line up with TRBD1. J gave up 7 bases and V 5 bases, and 6 bases lay outside the gene matches. The CDR3 loop spans 13 amino acids. Looked up from germline, CDR1 is LGHNT and CDR2 is FRNRAP. As DNA, the CDR3 is TGTGCTAGTGGTAACGGACAGGGTGCTGGCTACACCTTC. The encoded protein is CASGNGQGAGYTF.

The chain combines TRBV5-4 with TRBJ2-1, with D tentatively TRBD2 (5 bases). V lost 0 bases and J 2 bases, leaving 6 bases between the germline ends. The length of the CDR3 is 14 residues. CDR1 SGHNT and CDR2 YYREEE come from the germline V gene (reference sequence). DNA for the CDR3: TGTGCCAGCAGCTTGGCCGGGGCCTACAATGAGCAGTTCTTC. Amino acid sequence: CASSLAGAYNEQFF.

In its sample, this clone was seen a few times. This rearrangement joins TRBV29-1 to TRBJ1-1, with D possibly TRBD1 on 5 matching bases. This CDR3 contains 13 residues. The germline gives CDR1 SQVTM, CDR2 ANQGSEA. The V and J ends lost 0 bases and 10 bases respectively, with 15 bases between them. The CDR3 here is CSVEDSPGEGAFF. In nucleotides, the CDR3 is TGCAGCGTTGAAGACTCCCCGGGGGAGGGAGCTTTCTTT.

CDR3 nucleotide sequence: TGTGCCAGCAGCCCATGGCGAAACACCATATATTTT. Encoded protein: CASSPWRNTIYF. The chain joins TRBV6-2 or TRBV6-3 to TRBJ1-3; D not certain. V dropped 6 bases and J dropped 5 bases, with 8 bases sitting between them. This CDR3 has 12 amino acids. Germline assignment: CDR1 MNHEY and CDR2 SVGEGT.

The chain combines TRBV27 with TRBJ1-5; D uncertain. V was clipped by 3 bases and J by 5 bases, with 8 bases between them. In germline, CDR1 is MNHEY, CDR2 SMNVEV (reference sequence). The CDR3 extends over 13 amino acids. The CDR3, as DNA: TGTGCCAGCAGTTTCTCGAGGTATCAGCCCCAGCATTTT. Residues: CASSFSRYQPQHF.

This clone was counted a single time. The chain combines TRBV9 with TRBJ1-6; 9 bases match TRBD1. Germline CDR1 reads SGDLS; CDR2 reads YYNGEE. The CDR3 runs to 15 residues. V trimming: 0 bases; J trimming: 9 bases; junction bases outside the gene matches: 4. This CDR3 reads CASSVGTGEVSPLHF. Written as DNA, the CDR3 is TGTGCCAGCAGCGTAGGGACAGGGGAGGTTTCACCCCTCCACTTT.

The chain links TRBV6-5 to TRBJ2-4; a weak D match, TRBD1 (6 bases). V lost 5 bases and J lost 7, with 12 bases in between. CDR1 and CDR2 (germline): MNHEY, SVGAGI. CDR3 size: 13 residues. In DNA form, the CDR3 reads TGTGCCAGCAGTAATTTTAGGGGGAACATTCAGTACTTC. Translation gives CASSNFRGNIQYF.

The chain has TRBV18 and TRBJ2-6; maybe TRBD1 (6 bases). The CDR3 length is 20 residues. Trimming pared 3 bases from V and 0 bases from J, leaving 21 bases between. Germline V gene lookup returns CDR1 KGHSH and CDR2 LQKENI. The DNA for the CDR3 is TGTGCCAGCTCACCGGATCCGGGACAAGGAATCCTCTCTGGGGCCAACGTCCTGACTTTC. Translating gives CASSPDPGQGILSGANVLTF.

The count of this clone is one. This chain links TRBV6-1 with TRBJ2-5, with D possibly matching TRBD1 (5 bases). Per the germline V gene, CDR1 is MNHNS and CDR2 is SASEGT. The ends were cut back, 2 bases at V and 4 bases at J, with 5 bases in the middle. CDR3 length: 12 residues. CDR3 sequence reads: CASSERGETQYF. The CDR3 region has the DNA TGTGCCAGCAGTGAAAGGGGAGAGACCCAGTACTTC.

This chain uses TRBV30 with TRBJ1-2; D unclear. The length of the CDR3 is 13 residues. The germline V gene encodes CDR1 GTSNPN and CDR2 SVGIG (reference sequence). V was cut by 4 bases and J by 3 bases, with 12 bases left in between. CDR3 sequence: CAWNGEVDYGYTF. For the CDR3, the DNA is TGTGCCTGGAATGGGGAGGTGGACTATGGCTACACCTTC.

This clone was detected only once. The genes are TRBV6-5 and TRBJ1-5; D perhaps matches TRBD1 (5 bases). The germline gives CDR1 MNHEY, CDR2 SVGAGI. V was shortened by 2 bases and J by 4 bases, with 12 bases between the two germline ends. CDR3 length: 15 residues. The CDR3 coding sequence is TGTGCCAGCAGTTACAGGGCTCCAGGGAATCAGCCCCAGCATTTT. Translated, it gives CASSYRAPGNQPQHF.

V is TRBV9 and J is TRBJ2-1, with a tentative D call TRBD2 (5 bases). There are 16 residues in the CDR3. CDR1 and CDR2 from the germline V gene are SGDLS and YYNGEE. V lost 4 bases to trimming and J lost 2 bases, with 16 bases between them. CDR3 in amino acids: CASSSLEGLPYNEQFF. CDR3 DNA sequence: TGTGCCAGCAGCTCCTTGGAAGGACTCCCCTACAATGAGCAGTTCTTC.

The chain is built from TRBV29-1 and TRBJ2-1; TRBD2 aligns across 9 bases. Germline trimming cut 4 bases from V and 0 bases from J; bases unmatched to any gene: 10. The CDR3 is 17 amino acids. CDR1 is SQVTM and CDR2 is ANQGSEA in the germline V gene. The CDR3 reads CSVGGNSGGRSYNEQFF. CDR3 nucleotides: TGCAGCGTTGGGGGTAATAGCGGGGGCCGCTCCTACAATGAGCAGTTCTTC.

This chain connects TRBV9 to TRBJ1-2; 7 bases agree with TRBD1. The ends lost 4 bases at V and 4 bases at J; junction bases unmatched: 7. Germline CDR1 SGDLS, CDR2 YYNGEE. The CDR3 length is 14 residues. In DNA form, the CDR3 reads TGTGCCAGCAGCAAAGGACAGGTCACCTATGGCTACACCTTC. Translation gives CASSKGQVTYGYTF. Based on the CDR3 plus reference TRBV9 and TRBJ1-2, the full variable domain is DSGVTQTPKHLITATGQRVTLRCSPRSGDLSVYWYQQSLDQGLQFLIQYYNGEERAKGNILERFSAQQFPDLHSELNLSSLELGDSALYFCASSKGQVTYGYTFGSGTRLTVV.

The J gene is TRBJ1-5, the V gene TRBV27, with a tentative D call TRBD1 (5 bases). Germline CDR1 reads MNHEY; CDR2 reads SMNVEV (reference sequence). This CDR3 spans 15 amino acids. V was clipped by 6 bases and J by 6 bases, with 18 bases between them. The CDR3 nucleotides read TGTGCCAGCAGCTCAGGGTCCTCATTTGGTCAGCCCCAGCATTTT. Translation: CASSSGSSFGQPQHF.

This rearrangement joins TRBV12-3 or TRBV12-4 to TRBJ1-2, with 8 nucleotides matching TRBD1. This CDR3 has 13 amino acids. V was pared by 8 bases and J by 4 bases, with 6 bases of the junction left unmatched. The CDR3, as DNA: TGTGCCAGCGGACAGGGACAGGTCTATGGCTACACCTTC. It codes for CASGQGQVYGYTF.

This rearrangement joins TRBV7-6 to TRBJ2-5; 7 bases map to TRBD2. Germline assignment: CDR1 SGHVS and CDR2 FNYEAQ. Germline trimming cut 5 bases from V and 4 bases from J; bases unmatched to any gene: 16. This CDR3 has 17 amino acids. CDR3 bases: TGTGCCAGCAGCCCAGCCGGGGACTACGATAGTTCAGAGACCCAGTACTTC. Protein product: CASSPAGDYDSSETQYF.

The chain combines TRBV11-2 with TRBJ2-1, with D perhaps matching TRBD2 (7 bases). The CDR3 has 16 amino acids. The germline CDR1 and CDR2 sequences are SGHAT and FQNNGV. Trimming shortened V by 2 bases and J by 5 bases, and 16 bases separated the two germline ends. The CDR3 DNA reads as TGTGCCAGCAGCTTACAAGCGGGGACAAGCCACAATGAGCAGTTCTTC. Protein: CASSLQAGTSHNEQFF.

The chain couples TRBV12-5 to TRBJ1-5; weak D call: TRBD1 (6 bases). In germline, CDR1 is LGHNT, CDR2 FRNRAP. This CDR3 has 15 residues. Deletions cut 5 bases from V and 0 bases from J, with 11 bases between. The CDR3 DNA follows: TGTGCTAGTGGTCACAGGGAGACTAGCAATCAGCCCCAGCATTTT. Residues: CASGHRETSNQPQHF. Drawing the rest from reference TRBV12-5 and TRBJ1-5, the complete variable domain is DARVTQTPRHKVTEMGQEVTMRCQPILGHNTVFWYRQTMMQGLELLAYFRNRAPLDDSGMPKDRFSAEMPDATLATLKIQPSEPRDSAVYFCASGHRETSNQPQHFGDGTRLSIL.

V gene TRBV7-3 combines with J gene TRBJ2-2, with D unresolved. This CDR3 comprises 14 residues. V was pared by 8 bases and J by 3 bases, with 13 bases between. Germline loops: CDR1 SGHTA, CDR2 FQGTGA. The CDR3 DNA follows: TGTGCCAGCCAGGTAGTGAAGGACACCGGGGAGCTGTTTTTT. Translated, it gives CASQVVKDTGELFF. The variable domain in full, completed from reference TRBV7-3 and TRBJ2-2, reads GAGVSQTPSNKVTEKGKYVELRCDPISGHTALYWYRQSLGQGPEFLIYFQGTGAADDSGLPNDRFFAVRPEGSVSTLKIQRTERGDSAVYLCASQVVKDTGELFFGEGSRLTVL.

The chain is built from TRBV7-6 and TRBJ2-1, with 12 bases that match TRBD2. J gave up 2 bases and V 2 bases, and 10 bases lay outside the gene matches. Germline V lookup: CDR1 SGHVS, CDR2 FNYEAQ. The CDR3 loop spans 19 amino acids. In nucleotides, the CDR3 is TGTGCCAGCAGCTTAAGTCTAGCGGGGGGGCTACAGCCCTACAATGAGCAGTTCTTC. Translation gives CASSLSLAGGLQPYNEQFF.

The CDR3 DNA is TGCGCCAGCAGACAGGGACAGCAGCATGCAACTAATGAAAAACTGTTTTTT. Protein product: CASRQGQQHATNEKLFF. The genes are TRBV5-1 and TRBJ1-4; the match to TRBD1 covers 7 bases. CDR1 and CDR2 (germline): SGHRS, YFSETQ. CDR3 length equals 17 residues. J gave up 0 bases and V 5 bases, and 10 bases lay outside the gene matches. Supplemented by reference TRBV5-1 and TRBJ1-4, the full variable domain reads KAGVTQTPRYLIKTRGQQVTLSCSPISGHRSVSWYQQTPGQGLQFLFEYFSETQRNKGNFPGRFSGRQFSNSRSEMNVSTLELGDSALYLCASRQGQQHATNEKLFFGSGTQLSVL.

The V call is TRBV3-1 (or the pseudogene TRBV3-2), the J call TRBJ2-7; D is possibly TRBD2 (6 bases). The V and J ends lost 5 bases and 6 bases respectively, with 17 bases between them. The CDR3 contains 14 residues. Germline loops: CDR1 LGHDT, CDR2 YNNKEL (reference sequence). The chain's CDR3 is CASSNGGSGAEQYF. CDR3 nucleotide sequence: TGTGCCAGCAGCAACGGGGGATCCGGCGCCGAGCAGTACTTC.

The CDR3 coding sequence is TGTGCCATCAGTGTGGACAGGGGGCGTGGAGAGCAGTTCTTC. This gives the protein CAISVDRGRGEQFF. The chain has TRBV10-3 and TRBJ2-1, with 11 bases fitting TRBD1. The CDR3 runs 14 residues. Germline V lookup: CDR1 ENHRY, CDR2 SYGVKD. Losses at the gene ends were 4 bases for V and 10 bases for J; bases not matched to a gene: 6.